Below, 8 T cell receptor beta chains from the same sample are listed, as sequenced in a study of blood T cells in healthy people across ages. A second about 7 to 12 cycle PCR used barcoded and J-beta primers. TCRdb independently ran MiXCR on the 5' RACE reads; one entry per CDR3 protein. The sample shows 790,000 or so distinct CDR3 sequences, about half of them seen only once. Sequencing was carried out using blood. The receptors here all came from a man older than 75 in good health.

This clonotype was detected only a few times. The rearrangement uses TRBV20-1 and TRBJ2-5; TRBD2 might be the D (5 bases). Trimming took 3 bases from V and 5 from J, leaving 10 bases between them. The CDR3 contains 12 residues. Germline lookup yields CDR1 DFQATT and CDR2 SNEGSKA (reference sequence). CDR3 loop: CSASLSGETQYF. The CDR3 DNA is TGCAGTGCTAGCCTTTCGGGGGAGACCCAGTACTTC.

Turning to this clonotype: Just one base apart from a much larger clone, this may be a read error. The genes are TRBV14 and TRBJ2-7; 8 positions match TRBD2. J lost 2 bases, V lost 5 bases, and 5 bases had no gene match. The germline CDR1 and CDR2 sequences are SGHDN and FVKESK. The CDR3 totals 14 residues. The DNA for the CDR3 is TGTGCCAGCAGCGCGGGACTAGGGGCCTACGAGCAGTACTTC. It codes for CASSAGLGAYEQYF.

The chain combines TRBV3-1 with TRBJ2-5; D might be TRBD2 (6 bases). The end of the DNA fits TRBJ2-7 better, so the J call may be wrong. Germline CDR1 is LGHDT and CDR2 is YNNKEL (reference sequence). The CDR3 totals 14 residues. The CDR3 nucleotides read TGTGCCAGCAGCCCCTTCGGCGGGGCCTACGAGCAGTACTTC. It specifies CASSPFGGAYEQYF.

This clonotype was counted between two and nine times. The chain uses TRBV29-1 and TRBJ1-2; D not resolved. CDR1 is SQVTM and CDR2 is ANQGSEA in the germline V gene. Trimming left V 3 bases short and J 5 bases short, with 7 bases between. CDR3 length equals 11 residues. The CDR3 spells CSVDWGYGYTF. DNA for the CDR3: TGCAGCGTTGATTGGGGATATGGCTACACCTTC. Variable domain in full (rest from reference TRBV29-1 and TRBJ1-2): SAVISQKPSRDICQRGTSLTIQCQVDSQVTMMFWYRQQPGQSLTLIATANQGSEATYESGFVIDKFPISRPNLTFSTLTVSNMSPEDSSIYLCSVDWGYGYTFGSGTRLTVV.

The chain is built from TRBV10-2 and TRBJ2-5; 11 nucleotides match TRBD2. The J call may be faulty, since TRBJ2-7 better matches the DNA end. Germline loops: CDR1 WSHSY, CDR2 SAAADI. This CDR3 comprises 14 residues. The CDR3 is CASSEWTSGYEQYF. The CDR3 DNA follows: TGCGCCAGCAGTGAATGGACTAGCGGGTACGAGCAGTACTTC.

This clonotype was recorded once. CDR3 in DNA: TGTGCCAGCAGTTACTCGCAGATGAACACTGAAGCTTTCTTT. This gives the protein CASSYSQMNTEAFF. This chain uses TRBV6-5 with TRBJ1-1; D is uncertain. There are 14 residues in the CDR3. V lost 0 bases, J lost 0 bases, and 5 bases lay in between. The germline gives CDR1 MNHEY, CDR2 SVGAGI.

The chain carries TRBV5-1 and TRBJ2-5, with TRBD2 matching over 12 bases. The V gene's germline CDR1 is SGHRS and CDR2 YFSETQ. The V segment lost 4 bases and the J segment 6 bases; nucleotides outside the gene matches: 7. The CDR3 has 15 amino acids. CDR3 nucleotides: TGCGCCAGCAGCCTTGACACTAGCGGGAGGAAGACCCAGTACTTC. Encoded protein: CASSLDTSGRKTQYF.

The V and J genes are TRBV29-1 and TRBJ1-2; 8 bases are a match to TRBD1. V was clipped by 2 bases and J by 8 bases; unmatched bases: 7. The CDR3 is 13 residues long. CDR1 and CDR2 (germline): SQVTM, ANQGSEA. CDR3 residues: CSVESGQGKGYTF. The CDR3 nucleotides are TGCAGCGTTGAATCCGGACAGGGAAAAGGCTACACCTTC.